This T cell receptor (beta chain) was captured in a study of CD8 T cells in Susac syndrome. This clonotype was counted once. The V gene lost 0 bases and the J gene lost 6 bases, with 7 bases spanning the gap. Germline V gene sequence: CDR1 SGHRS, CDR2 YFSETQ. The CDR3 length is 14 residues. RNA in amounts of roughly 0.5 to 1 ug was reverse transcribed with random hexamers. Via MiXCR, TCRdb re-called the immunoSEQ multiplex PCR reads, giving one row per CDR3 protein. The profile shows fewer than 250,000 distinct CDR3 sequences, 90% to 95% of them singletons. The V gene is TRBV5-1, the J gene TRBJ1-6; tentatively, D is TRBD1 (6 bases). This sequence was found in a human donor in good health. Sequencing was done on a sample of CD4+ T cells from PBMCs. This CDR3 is CASSLEQGNSPLHF. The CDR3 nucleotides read TGCGCCAGCAGCTTGGAACAGGGTAATTCACCCCTCCACTTT. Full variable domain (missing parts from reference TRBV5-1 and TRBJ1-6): KAGVTQTPRYLIKTRGQQVTLSCSPISGHRSVSWYQQTPGQGLQFLFEYFSETQRNKGNFPGRFSGRQFSNSRSEMNVSTLELGDSALYLCASSLEQGNSPLHFGNGTRLTVT.